This entry lists 21 T cell receptor beta chains sequenced from one sample in a study of a mutant IDH1 vaccine in newly diagnosed glioma. Sequencing used immunoSEQ multiplex PCR; TCRdb keeps in-frame clones, though not all of them. The sample carries approximately 30,000 clones, roughly 80% recorded once. Their antigen targets remain unknown. This sample's time point: week 23, last vaccination. The vaccine gave 300 ug of a 20-mer mutant IDH1 peptide subcutaneously per dose. Here the sequenced sample was PBMCs, taken from a glioma patient whose treatment included an IDH1 peptide vaccine. The source of these receptors is a woman in her 30s with glioma.

This clone was counted a few times. This chain joins TRBV5-6 and TRBJ2-3; no clear D gene. The CDR3 covers 13 residues. Trimming left V 1 base short and J 6 bases short, with 9 bases between. Germline V gives CDR1 SGHDT, CDR2 YYEEEE. CDR3: CASSLIARDTQYF. CDR3 DNA sequence: TGTGCCAGCAGCTTGATCGCGAGGGATACGCAGTATTTT.

This clone occurred a few times. The rearrangement joins TRBV29-1 to TRBJ1-1; D gene unclear. This CDR3 has 10 residues. Germline loops: CDR1 SQVTM, CDR2 ANQGSEA. The CDR3 reads CRDLGTEAFF. CDR3 sequence (DNA): TGCAGGGACCTGGGCACTGAAGCTTTCTTT.

The gene calls are TRBV29-1 and TRBJ2-2; TRBD1 matches 8 bases. There are 15 residues in the CDR3. Germline loops: CDR1 SQVTM, CDR2 ANQGSEA. The junction had 11 bases not matched to a gene; V was cut back by 4 bases and J by 7 bases. CDR3 amino acids: CSVGTGQGVGGELFF. In nucleotides, the CDR3 is TGCAGCGTTGGAACCGGACAGGGTGTAGGCGGGGAGCTGTTTTTT.

V gene TRBV4-1 combines with J gene TRBJ2-5; tentatively, D is TRBD2 (5 bases). The CDR3 totals 13 residues. V gave up 6 bases and J gave up 5 bases, with 13 bases separating them. Germline V gives CDR1 MGHRA, CDR2 YSYEKL. The CDR3 loop is CASSVAGTETQYF. The CDR3 nucleotides read TGCGCCAGCAGTGTGGCGGGTACGGAGACCCAGTACTTC.

A single count supports this clone. The chain combines TRBV7-2 with TRBJ1-5; D is undetermined. Germline loops: CDR1 SGHTA, CDR2 FQGNSA. Deletions cut 8 bases from V and 0 bases from J, with 5 bases between. CDR3 length: 12 residues. CDR3 loop: CASGSSNQPQHF. CDR3 nucleotides: TGTGCCAGCGGGAGTAGCAATCAGCCCCAGCATTTT.

The chain combines TRBV6-1 with TRBJ2-6; unclear D gene. Trimming took 2 bases from V and 3 from J, leaving 8 bases between them. The CDR3 is 15 residues long. Germline loops: CDR1 MNHNS, CDR2 SASEGT. CDR3 sequence (DNA): TGTGCCAGCAGTGAACAAGTGGATGGGGCCAACGTCCTGACTTTC. As protein: CASSEQVDGANVLTF.

The chain carries TRBV6-6 and TRBJ1-1, with D possibly being TRBD1 (6 bases). CDR3 length equals 13 residues. Trimming left V 8 bases short and J 4 bases short, with 14 bases between. In germline, CDR1 is MNHNY, CDR2 SVGAGI (reference sequence). CDR3 sequence (DNA): TGTGCCAGCCAGCCAGGGGAGGCCACTGAAGCTTTCTTT. Amino acids: CASQPGEATEAFF.

V usage is TRBV11-3 and J usage is TRBJ2-1; 9 nucleotides match TRBD2. V lost 1 base and J lost 9; bases outside the gene matches: 1. CDR3 length: 13 amino acids. CDR1 is SGHNT, CDR2 YENEEA, per germline. CDR3 coding DNA: TGTGCCAGCAGCTTAGGTAGCGGGGGTGAGCAGTTCTTC. Translating it yields CASSLGSGGEQFF.

The chain uses TRBV5-6 and TRBJ2-5, with 8 bases that match TRBD1. Germline V lookup: CDR1 SGHDT, CDR2 YYEEEE. The CDR3 is 14 amino acids. Unmatched junction bases numbered 4, after V lost 4 bases and J lost 2 bases. This chain's CDR3 is CASSMGTGQETQYF. The CDR3 nucleotides are TGTGCCAGCAGCATGGGGACAGGACAAGAGACCCAGTACTTC. The variable domain in full, with the rest retrieved from reference TRBV5-6 and TRBJ2-5, is DAGVTQSPTHLIKTRGQQVTLRCSPKSGHDTVSWYQQALGQGPQFIFQYYEEEERQRGNFPDRFSGHQFPNYSSELNVNALLLGDSALYLCASSMGTGQETQYFGPGTRLLVL.

This clone was seen only a few times. The V and J genes are TRBV27 and TRBJ1-4, with D tentatively TRBD1 (5 bases). The CDR3 has 14 amino acids. CDR1 is MNHEY and CDR2 is SMNVEV in the germline V gene (reference sequence). V lost 7 bases and J lost 3, with 12 bases in between. DNA for the CDR3: TGTGCCAGCACCGCGAGACAGCCTAATGAAAAACTGTTTTTT. Its translation: CASTARQPNEKLFF.

The chain couples TRBV6-1 to TRBJ1-5; D possibly corresponds to TRBD1 (5 bases). The V end lost 5 bases, the J end lost 0 bases, and 14 bases lay between the germline ends. This CDR3 comprises 16 residues. The V gene's germline CDR1 is MNHNS and CDR2 SASEGT. The CDR3 coding sequence is TGTGCCAGCAGTAAAGGGACGGCGAATAGCAATCAGCCCCAGCATTTT. Protein sequence: CASSKGTANSNQPQHF.

This clone was recorded only once. The V and J genes are TRBV9 and TRBJ1-1; no definite D call. The CDR3 spans 15 residues. V shed 3 bases and J shed 4 bases, with 16 bases lying between them. CDR1 and CDR2 (germline): SGDLS, YYNGEE. This CDR3 reads CASSARTVMGTEAFF. The CDR3 nucleotides are TGTGCCAGCAGCGCCCGGACGGTAATGGGCACTGAAGCTTTCTTT.

The chain couples TRBV4-1 to TRBJ2-7; 10 bases agree with TRBD2. Germline CDR1 MGHRA, CDR2 YSYEKL. The CDR3 is 16 amino acids. The V and J ends lost 1 base and 8 bases, in that order; junction bases with no gene match: 11. Here the CDR3 DNA reads TGCGCCAGCAGCCAAGCTGAGCGGGGGGGCCGACTGCAGCAGTACTTC. It codes for CASSQAERGGRLQQYF.

The chain carries TRBV4-2 and TRBJ2-5; D is perhaps TRBD2 (5 bases). The CDR3 spans 15 residues. V was shortened by 4 bases and J by 2 bases, with 14 bases between the two germline ends. Germline-derived CDR1 and CDR2 are LGHNA and YNFKEQ. CDR3 sequence (DNA): TGTGCCAGCAGCCTCCTCGCGGGTCGACAAGAGACCCAGTACTTC. Its translation: CASSLLAGRQETQYF.

The rearrangement links TRBV6-1 to TRBJ2-3; no definite D call. Trimming pared 7 bases from V and 9 bases from J, leaving 17 bases between. This CDR3 region has 13 residues. Germline V gene lookup returns CDR1 MNHNS and CDR2 SASEGT. CDR3 residues: CASTTAWGYTQYF. DNA for the CDR3: TGTGCCAGCACCACCGCGTGGGGTTACACGCAGTATTTT.

The chain carries TRBV10-3 and TRBJ2-7; 7 bases are a match to TRBD1. This CDR3 is 14 amino acids long. Germline CDR1 and CDR2: ENHRY and SYGVKD. Trimming took 3 bases from V and 0 from J; bases not matched to a gene: 2. The CDR3 is CAISETGDSYEQYF. DNA of the CDR3: TGTGCCATCAGTGAAACAGGGGACTCCTACGAGCAGTACTTC.

This sequence joins TRBV7-8 and TRBJ1-1; D is undetermined. The CDR3 totals 14 residues. V lost 3 bases, J lost 1 base, and 9 bases lay in between. CDR1 SGHVS and CDR2 FQNEAQ come from the germline V gene. The CDR3 region is CASSFTEKNTEAFF. In nucleotides, the CDR3 is TGTGCCAGCAGCTTCACCGAGAAGAACACTGAAGCTTTCTTT.

V is TRBV6-1 and J is TRBJ2-7; D is unclear. Germline CDR1 reads MNHNS; CDR2 reads SASEGT. The CDR3 loop spans 14 amino acids. V gave up 8 bases and J gave up 3 bases, with 17 bases separating them. The CDR3 sequence is CASQVTLTIYEQYF. The DNA for the CDR3 is TGTGCCAGCCAGGTAACACTTACGATCTACGAGCAGTACTTC.

This rearrangement joins TRBV7-9 to TRBJ2-7; no clear D. V lost 3 bases and J 0 bases, leaving 12 bases between the germline ends. The CDR3 is made up of 15 amino acids. In germline, CDR1 is SEHNR, CDR2 FQNEAQ (reference sequence). CDR3: CASSFPTYDSYEQYF. As DNA, the CDR3 is TGTGCCAGCAGCTTTCCTACCTACGACTCCTACGAGCAGTACTTC.

Concerning this clone itself: Other DNA sequences from this sample encode an identical CDR3 as well. This CDR3 is CASSLEETQYF. The DNA of the CDR3 is TGCGCCAGCAGCTTGGAGGAGACCCAGTACTTC. This chain uses TRBV5-1 with TRBJ2-5; D unclear. Trimming took 0 bases from V and 5 from J, leaving 2 bases between them. Germline CDR1 SGHRS, CDR2 YFSETQ. The CDR3 spans 11 residues. Full variable domain (rest looked up from reference TRBV5-1 and TRBJ2-5): KAGVTQTPRYLIKTRGQQVTLSCSPISGHRSVSWYQQTPGQGLQFLFEYFSETQRNKGNFPGRFSGRQFSNSRSEMNVSTLELGDSALYLCASSLEETQYFGPGTRLLVL.

The chain combines TRBV5-6 with TRBJ1-6, with 9 bases matching TRBD1. Germline V gene sequence: CDR1 SGHDT, CDR2 YYEEEE. V gave up 10 bases and J gave up 6 bases; unmatched junction bases: 5. CDR3 length equals 13 residues. The CDR3 DNA reads TGTGCCGCGGGACAGGGAGGTAATTCACCCCTCCACTTT. Translating gives CAAGQGGNSPLHF. The variable domain in full, completed from reference TRBV5-6 and TRBJ1-6, reads DAGVTQSPTHLIKTRGQQVTLRCSPKSGHDTVSWYQQALGQGPQFIFQYYEEEERQRGNFPDRFSGHQFPNYSSELNVNALLLGDSALYLCAAGQGGNSPLHFGNGTRLTVT.